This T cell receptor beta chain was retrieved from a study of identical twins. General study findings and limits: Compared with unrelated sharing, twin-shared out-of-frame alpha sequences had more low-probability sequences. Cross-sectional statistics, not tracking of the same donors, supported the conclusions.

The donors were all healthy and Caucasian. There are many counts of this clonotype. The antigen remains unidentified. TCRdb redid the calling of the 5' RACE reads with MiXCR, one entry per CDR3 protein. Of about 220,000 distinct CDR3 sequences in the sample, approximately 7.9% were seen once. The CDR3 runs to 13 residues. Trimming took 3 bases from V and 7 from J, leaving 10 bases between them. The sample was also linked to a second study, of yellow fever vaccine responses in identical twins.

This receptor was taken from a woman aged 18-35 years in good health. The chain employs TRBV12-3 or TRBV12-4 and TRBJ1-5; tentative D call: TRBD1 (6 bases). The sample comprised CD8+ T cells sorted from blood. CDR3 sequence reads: CASSFTGRQPQHF. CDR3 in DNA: TGTGCCAGCAGTTTTACAGGGCGGCAGCCCCAGCATTTT.